This T cell receptor beta chain was sequenced for a study of Graves' ophthalmopathy and Graves' hyperthyroidism. Study overall: Peripheral blood was collected at initial diagnosis, before any treatment.

The hyperthyroidism patients, aged 18 to 65, had been newly diagnosed, with under 2 months' duration. The table lists this clonotype with many counts. What it recognizes is unknown. Germline-derived CDR1 and CDR2 are LNHNV and YYDKDF (reference sequence). This CDR3 has 15 residues. V shed 3 bases, J shed 8 bases, and the junction held 12 bases outside the gene matches. General study points: Most thyroid-expanded clonotypes exceeding 0.001 frequency were also found in blood.

Beta-chain TCR CDR3 regions were amplified from RNA transcripts. An initial RT-PCR round employing HTBI primers preceded a second-round multiplex PCR. TCRdb ran MiXCR on the multiplex PCR reads and lists one entry per CDR3 protein. The table records some 350,000 distinct CDR3 sequences, about a sixth of them present only once. The material sequenced was peripheral blood. The V and J genes are TRBV15 and TRBJ1-1; the match to TRBD1 covers 7 bases. The sequence was collected from an adult woman with stable Graves' hyperthyroidism. The CDR3 region has the DNA TGTGCCACCAGCAGGGACAGGTCCCCGTTTGGGGAAGCTTTCTTT. Residues: CATSRDRSPFGEAFF. The full variable domain, in which reference TRBV15 and TRBJ1-1 provide the parts outside the CDR3, is DAMVIQNPRYQVTQFGKPVTLSCSQTLNHNVMYWYQQKSSQAPKLLFHYYDKDFNNEADTPDNFQSRRPNTSFCFLDIRSPGLGDTAMYLCATSRDRSPFGEAFFGQGTRLTVV.